This TCR beta chain was sequenced in a study of blood T cell repertoires in COVID-19. Background on the study: Researchers got acute and convalescent COVID-19 samples from the United States, Italy and Spain. Sample material is recorded as cDNA or gDNA derived from T cells, B-cell-depleted T cells, or PBMCs.

In the authors' methods: Estimation of nucleated cell counts relied on the amplification of reference gene primers. Clones were sequenced by immunoSEQ multiplex PCR, and TCRdb holds only the in-frame ones, with some missing. D and trimming were read from the DNA, whereas the V and J calls and clone size are those reported in that table. Here the sample spans about 300,000 clones, around 87% being singletons. CDR3 size: 16 residues. Germline CDR1 is MDHEN and CDR2 is SYDVKM. V shed 5 bases and J 2 bases; nucleotides not matched to a gene: 9. The sequencing input was peripheral blood. The chain recombines TRBV28 with TRBJ2-1, with TRBD2 matching 7 bases. The TCR sequence derives from a man between 65 and 85 years old with acute or convalescent COVID-19. The DNA for the CDR3 is TGTGCCAGCAGTACCCCCGGGACTAACGCCTACAATGAGCAGTTCTTC. Residues: CASSTPGTNAYNEQFF.